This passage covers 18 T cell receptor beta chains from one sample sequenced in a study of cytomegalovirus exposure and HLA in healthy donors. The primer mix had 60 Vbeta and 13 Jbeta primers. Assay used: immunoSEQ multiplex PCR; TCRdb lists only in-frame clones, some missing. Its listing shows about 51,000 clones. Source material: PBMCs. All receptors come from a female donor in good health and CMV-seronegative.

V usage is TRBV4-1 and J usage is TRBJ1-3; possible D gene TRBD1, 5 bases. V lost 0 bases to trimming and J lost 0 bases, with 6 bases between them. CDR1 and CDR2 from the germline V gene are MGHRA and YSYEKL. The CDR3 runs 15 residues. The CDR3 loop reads CASSQEGHSGNTIYF. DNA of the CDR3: TGCGCCAGCAGCCAAGAGGGGCACTCTGGAAACACCATATATTTT.

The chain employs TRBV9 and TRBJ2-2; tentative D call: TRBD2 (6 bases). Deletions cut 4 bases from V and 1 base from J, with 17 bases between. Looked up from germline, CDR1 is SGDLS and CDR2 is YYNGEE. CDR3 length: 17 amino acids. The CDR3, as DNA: TGTGCCAGCAGCTTCGCAACCGGGACTTGGAACACCGGGGAGCTGTTTTTT. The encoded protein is CASSFATGTWNTGELFF.

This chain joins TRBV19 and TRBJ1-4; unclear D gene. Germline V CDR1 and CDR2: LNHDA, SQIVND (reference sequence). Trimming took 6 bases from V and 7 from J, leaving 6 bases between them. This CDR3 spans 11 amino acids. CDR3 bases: TGTGCCAGTAGGCGGGGTGAAAAACTGTTTTTT. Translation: CASRRGEKLFF. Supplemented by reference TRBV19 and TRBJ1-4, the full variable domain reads DGGITQSPKYLFRKEGQNVTLSCEQNLNHDAMYWYRQDPGQGLRLIYYSQIVNDFQKGDIAEGYSVSREKKESFPLTVTSAQKNPTAFYLCASRRGEKLFFGSGTQLSVL.

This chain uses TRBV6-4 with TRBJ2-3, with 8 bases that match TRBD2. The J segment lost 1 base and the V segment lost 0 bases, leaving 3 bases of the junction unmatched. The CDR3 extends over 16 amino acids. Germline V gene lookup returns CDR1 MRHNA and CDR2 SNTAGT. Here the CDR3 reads CASSDSKTSGTDTQYF. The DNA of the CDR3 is TGTGCCAGCAGTGACTCGAAGACTAGCGGCACAGATACGCAGTATTTT.

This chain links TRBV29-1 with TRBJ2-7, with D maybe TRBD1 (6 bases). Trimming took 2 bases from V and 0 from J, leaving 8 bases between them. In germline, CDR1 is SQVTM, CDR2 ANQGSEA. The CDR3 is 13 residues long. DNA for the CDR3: TGCAGCGTTGAACAGGGGAGCTCCTACGAGCAGTACTTC. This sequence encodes CSVEQGSSYEQYF.

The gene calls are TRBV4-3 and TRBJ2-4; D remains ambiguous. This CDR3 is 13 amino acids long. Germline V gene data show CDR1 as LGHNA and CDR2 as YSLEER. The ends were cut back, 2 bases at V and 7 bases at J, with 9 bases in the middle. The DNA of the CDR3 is TGCGCCAGCAGCCAAACCCTGCGGAACATTCAGTACTTC. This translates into CASSQTLRNIQYF.

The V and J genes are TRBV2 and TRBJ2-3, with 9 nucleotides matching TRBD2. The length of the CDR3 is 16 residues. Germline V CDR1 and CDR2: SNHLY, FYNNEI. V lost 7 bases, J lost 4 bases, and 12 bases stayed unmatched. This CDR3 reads CASTGTSRGGADTQYF. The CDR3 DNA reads TGTGCCAGCACGGGGACTAGCCGAGGGGGCGCAGATACGCAGTATTTT. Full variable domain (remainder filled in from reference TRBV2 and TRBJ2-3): EPEVTQTPSHQVTQMGQEVILRCVPISNHLYFYWYRQILGQKVEFLVSFYNNEISEKSEIFDDQFSVERPDGSNFTLKIRSTKLEDSAMYFCASTGTSRGGADTQYFGPGTRLTVL.

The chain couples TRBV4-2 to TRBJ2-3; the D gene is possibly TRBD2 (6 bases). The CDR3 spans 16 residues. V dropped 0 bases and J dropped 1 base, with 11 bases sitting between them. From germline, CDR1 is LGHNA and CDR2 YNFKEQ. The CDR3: CASSQDPRGGTDTQYF. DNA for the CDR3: TGTGCCAGCAGCCAAGACCCCCGCGGGGGCACAGATACGCAGTATTTT.

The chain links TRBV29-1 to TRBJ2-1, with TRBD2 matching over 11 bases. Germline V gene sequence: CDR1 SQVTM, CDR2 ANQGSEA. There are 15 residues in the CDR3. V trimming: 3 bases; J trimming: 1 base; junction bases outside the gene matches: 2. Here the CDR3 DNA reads TGCAGCGTTGAGGGACTAGCGGCTTCCTACAATGAGCAGTTCTTC. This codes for CSVEGLAASYNEQFF.

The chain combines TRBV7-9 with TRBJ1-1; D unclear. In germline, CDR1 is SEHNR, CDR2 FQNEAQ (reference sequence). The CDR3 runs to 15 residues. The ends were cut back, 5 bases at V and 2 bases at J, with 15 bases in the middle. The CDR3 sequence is CASSPSASRNTEAFF. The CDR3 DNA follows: TGTGCCAGCAGCCCGTCCGCTAGCAGAAACACTGAAGCTTTCTTT.

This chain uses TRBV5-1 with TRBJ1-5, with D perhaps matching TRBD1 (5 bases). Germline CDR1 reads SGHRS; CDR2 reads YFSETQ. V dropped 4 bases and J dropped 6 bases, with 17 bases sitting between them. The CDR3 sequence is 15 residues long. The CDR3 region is CASSLQPGGSQPQHF. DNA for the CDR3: TGCGCCAGCAGCCTTCAACCCGGGGGTAGTCAGCCCCAGCATTTT. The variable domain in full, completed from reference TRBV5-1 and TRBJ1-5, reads KAGVTQTPRYLIKTRGQQVTLSCSPISGHRSVSWYQQTPGQGLQFLFEYFSETQRNKGNFPGRFSGRQFSNSRSEMNVSTLELGDSALYLCASSLQPGGSQPQHFGDGTRLSIL.

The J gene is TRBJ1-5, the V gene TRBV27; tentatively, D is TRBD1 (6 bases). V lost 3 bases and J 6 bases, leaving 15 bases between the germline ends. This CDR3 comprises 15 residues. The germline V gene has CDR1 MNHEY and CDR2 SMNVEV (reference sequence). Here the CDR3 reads CASSFDKGGGQPQHF. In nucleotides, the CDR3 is TGTGCCAGCAGTTTTGACAAGGGAGGGGGTCAGCCCCAGCATTTT.

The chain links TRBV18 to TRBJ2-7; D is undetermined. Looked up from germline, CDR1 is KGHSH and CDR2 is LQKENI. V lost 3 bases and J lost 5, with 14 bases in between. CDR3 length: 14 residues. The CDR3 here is CASSPAVSNDEQYF. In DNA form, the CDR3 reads TGTGCCAGCTCACCGGCCGTCTCGAACGACGAGCAGTACTTC. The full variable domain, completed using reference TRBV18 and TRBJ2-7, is NAGVMQNPRHLVRRRGQEARLRCSPMKGHSHVYWYRQLPEEGLKFMVYLQKENIIDESGMPKERFSAEFPKEGPSILRIQQVVRGDSAAYFCASSPAVSNDEQYFGPGTRLTVT.

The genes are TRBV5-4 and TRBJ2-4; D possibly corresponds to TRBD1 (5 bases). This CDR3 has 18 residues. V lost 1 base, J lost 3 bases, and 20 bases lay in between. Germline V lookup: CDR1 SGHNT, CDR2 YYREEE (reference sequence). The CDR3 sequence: CASSLSSTSDSFKNIQYF. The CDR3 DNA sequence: TGTGCCAGCAGCTTGTCCAGCACATCAGACAGCTTCAAAAACATTCAGTACTTC.

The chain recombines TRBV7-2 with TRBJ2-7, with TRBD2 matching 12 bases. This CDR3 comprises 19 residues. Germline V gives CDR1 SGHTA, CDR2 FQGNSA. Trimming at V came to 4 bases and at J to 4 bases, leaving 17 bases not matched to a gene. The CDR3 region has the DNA TGTGCCAGCAGCTCCCCAGTTGGGCTAGCGGGGGGGTTGAGGTACGAGCAGTACTTC. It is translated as CASSSPVGLAGGLRYEQYF.

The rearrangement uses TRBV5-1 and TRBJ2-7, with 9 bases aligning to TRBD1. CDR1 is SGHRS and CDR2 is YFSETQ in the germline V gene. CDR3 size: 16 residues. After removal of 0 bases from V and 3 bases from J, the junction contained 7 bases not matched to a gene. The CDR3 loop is CASSLELGTGSYEQYF. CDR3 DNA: TGCGCCAGCAGCTTGGAGTTAGGGACAGGGAGCTACGAGCAGTACTTC.

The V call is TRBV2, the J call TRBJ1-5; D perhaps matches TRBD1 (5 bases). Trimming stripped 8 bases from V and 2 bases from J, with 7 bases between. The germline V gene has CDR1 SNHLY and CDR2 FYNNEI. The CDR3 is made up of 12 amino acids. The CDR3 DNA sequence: TGTGCCAGCGGGGGGGGCAATCAGCCCCAGCATTTT. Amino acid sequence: CASGGGNQPQHF. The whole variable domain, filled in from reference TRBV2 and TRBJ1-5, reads EPEVTQTPSHQVTQMGQEVILRCVPISNHLYFYWYRQILGQKVEFLVSFYNNEISEKSEIFDDQFSVERPDGSNFTLKIRSTKLEDSAMYFCASGGGNQPQHFGDGTRLSIL.

CDR3 sequence: CASSPQGGDQPQHF. The CDR3 DNA sequence: TGTGCCAGCAGCCCCCAGGGAGGGGATCAGCCCCAGCATTTT. The chain recombines TRBV5-4 with TRBJ1-5, with a tentative D call TRBD1 (5 bases). The CDR3 has 14 residues. Germline-derived CDR1 and CDR2 are SGHNT and YYREEE (reference sequence). The V end was cut by 4 bases, the J end by 5 bases, with 13 bases between.